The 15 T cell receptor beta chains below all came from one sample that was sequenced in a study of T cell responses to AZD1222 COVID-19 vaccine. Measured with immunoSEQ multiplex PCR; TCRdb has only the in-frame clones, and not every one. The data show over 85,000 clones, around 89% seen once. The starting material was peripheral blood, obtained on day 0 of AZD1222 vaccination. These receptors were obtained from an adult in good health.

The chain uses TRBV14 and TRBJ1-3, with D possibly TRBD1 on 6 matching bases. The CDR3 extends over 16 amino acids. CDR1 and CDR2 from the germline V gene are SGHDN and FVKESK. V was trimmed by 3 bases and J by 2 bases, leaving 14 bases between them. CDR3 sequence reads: CASSHYFGGPGNTIYF. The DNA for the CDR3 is TGTGCCAGCAGCCATTATTTCGGGGGCCCTGGAAACACCATATATTTT.

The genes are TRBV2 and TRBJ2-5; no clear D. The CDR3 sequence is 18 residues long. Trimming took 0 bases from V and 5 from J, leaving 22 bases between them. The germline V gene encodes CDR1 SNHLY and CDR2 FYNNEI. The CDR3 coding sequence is TGTGCCAGCAGTGAAGCGGTCGAGGCAGCGAGATTAATTGAGACCCAGTACTTC. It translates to CASSEAVEAARLIETQYF. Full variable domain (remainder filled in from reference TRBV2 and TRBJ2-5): EPEVTQTPSHQVTQMGQEVILRCVPISNHLYFYWYRQILGQKVEFLVSFYNNEISEKSEIFDDQFSVERPDGSNFTLKIRSTKLEDSAMYFCASSEAVEAARLIETQYFGPGTRLLVL.

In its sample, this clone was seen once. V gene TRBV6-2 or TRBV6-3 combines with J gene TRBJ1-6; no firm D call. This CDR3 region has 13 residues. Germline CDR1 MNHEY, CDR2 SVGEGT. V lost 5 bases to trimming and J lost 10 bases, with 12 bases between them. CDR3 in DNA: TGTGCCAGCAGTCCCGGCACTTGGTCACCCCTCCACTTT. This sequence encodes CASSPGTWSPLHF.

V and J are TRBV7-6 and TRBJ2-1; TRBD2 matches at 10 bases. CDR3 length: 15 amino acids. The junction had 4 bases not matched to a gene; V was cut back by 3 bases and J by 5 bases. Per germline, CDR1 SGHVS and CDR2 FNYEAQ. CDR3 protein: CASSFLAGGNNEQFF. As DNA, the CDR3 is TGTGCCAGCAGCTTCTTAGCGGGAGGTAACAATGAGCAGTTCTTC.

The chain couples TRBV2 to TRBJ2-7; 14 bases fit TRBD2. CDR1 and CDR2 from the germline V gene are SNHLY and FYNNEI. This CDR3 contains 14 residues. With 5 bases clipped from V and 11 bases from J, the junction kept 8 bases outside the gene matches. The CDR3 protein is CASSRTSGGLLEYF. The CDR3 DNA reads TGTGCCAGCAGTAGGACTAGCGGGGGGCTACTGGAGTACTTC.

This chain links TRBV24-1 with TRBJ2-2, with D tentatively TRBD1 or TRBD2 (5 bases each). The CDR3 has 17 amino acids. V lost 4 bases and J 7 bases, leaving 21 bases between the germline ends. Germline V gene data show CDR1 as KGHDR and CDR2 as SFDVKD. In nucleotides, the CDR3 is TGTGCCACCAGTGACATGGGCGGGCAGGGTCGGTTCGGGGAGCTGTTTTTT. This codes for CATSDMGGQGRFGELFF.

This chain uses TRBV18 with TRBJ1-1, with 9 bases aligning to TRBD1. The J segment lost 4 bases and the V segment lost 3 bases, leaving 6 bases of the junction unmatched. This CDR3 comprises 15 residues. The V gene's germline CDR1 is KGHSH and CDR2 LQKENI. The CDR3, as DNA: TGTGCCAGCTCACCGACAGACAGGGGGTTCACTGAAGCTTTCTTT. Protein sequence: CASSPTDRGFTEAFF.

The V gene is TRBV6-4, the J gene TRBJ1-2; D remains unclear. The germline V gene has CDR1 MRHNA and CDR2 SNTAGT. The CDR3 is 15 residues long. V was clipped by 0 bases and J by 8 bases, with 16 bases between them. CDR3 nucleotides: TGTGCCAGCAGTGACTCGAGTGATTCTGTAGGGGGCTACACCTTC. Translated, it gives CASSDSSDSVGGYTF.

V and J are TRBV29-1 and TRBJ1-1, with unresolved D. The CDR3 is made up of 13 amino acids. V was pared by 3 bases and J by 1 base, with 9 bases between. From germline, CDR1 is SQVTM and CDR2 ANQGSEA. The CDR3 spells CSVERGPNTEAFF. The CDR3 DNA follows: TGCAGCGTTGAGAGAGGCCCGAACACTGAAGCTTTCTTT.

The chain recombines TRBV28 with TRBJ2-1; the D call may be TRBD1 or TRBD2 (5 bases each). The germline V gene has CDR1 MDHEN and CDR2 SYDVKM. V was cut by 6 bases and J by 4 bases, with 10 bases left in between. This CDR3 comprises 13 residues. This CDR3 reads CASSTGAYNEQFF. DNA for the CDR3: TGTGCCAGCAGCACCGGGGCGTACAATGAGCAGTTCTTC.

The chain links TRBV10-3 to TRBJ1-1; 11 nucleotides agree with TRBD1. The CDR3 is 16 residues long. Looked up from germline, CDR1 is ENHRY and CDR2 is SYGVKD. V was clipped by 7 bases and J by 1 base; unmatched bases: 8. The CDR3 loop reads CAITSGQGAKNTEAFF. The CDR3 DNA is TGTGCCATCACCTCAGGACAGGGGGCTAAGAACACTGAAGCTTTCTTT.

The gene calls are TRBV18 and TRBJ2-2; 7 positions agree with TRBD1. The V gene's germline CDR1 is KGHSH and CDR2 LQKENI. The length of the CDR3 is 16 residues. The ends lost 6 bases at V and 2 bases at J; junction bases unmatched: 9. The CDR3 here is CASSSRDRLNTGELFF. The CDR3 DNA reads TGTGCCAGCTCTTCCAGGGACAGACTAAACACCGGGGAGCTGTTTTTT.

Here the CDR3 reads CASSLASSPEQYF. CDR3 nucleotide sequence: TGTGCCAGCAGCTTGGCCTCCTCCCCCGAGCAGTACTTC. The rearrangement links TRBV5-6 to TRBJ2-7; no clear D gene. The germline V gene encodes CDR1 SGHDT and CDR2 YYEEEE. The CDR3 loop spans 13 amino acids. V was clipped by 0 bases and J by 6 bases, with 10 bases between them.

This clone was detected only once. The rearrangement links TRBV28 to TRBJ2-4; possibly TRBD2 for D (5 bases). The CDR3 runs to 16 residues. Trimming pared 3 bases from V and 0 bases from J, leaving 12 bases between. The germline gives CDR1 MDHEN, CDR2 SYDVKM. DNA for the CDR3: TGTGCCAGCAGTTTCGGTGCAGGACTAGCCAAAAACATTCAGTACTTC. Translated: CASSFGAGLAKNIQYF.

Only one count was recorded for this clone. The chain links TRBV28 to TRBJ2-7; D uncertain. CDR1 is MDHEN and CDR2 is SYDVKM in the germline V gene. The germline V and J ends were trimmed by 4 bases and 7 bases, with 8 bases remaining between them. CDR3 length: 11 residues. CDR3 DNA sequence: TGTGCCAGCAGTTCCCTTTGGGAGCAGTACTTC. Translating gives CASSSLWEQYF.